Following are 18 T cell receptor beta chains from one sample sequenced in a study of shared clonotypes between healthy human individuals. Produced via immunoSEQ multiplex PCR; TCRdb's table is partial and in-frame only. There are some 1.5 million clones in the sample; approximately 98% occur only once, and about 0.42% lies in the top ten. Specimen: naive CD4+ T cells sorted from blood. Specified subset: CD45RA+ positively selected. These receptors originate from a man aged 25-40 years in good health.

The chain links TRBV5-5 to TRBJ2-7; 9 bases align to TRBD2. This CDR3 is 15 amino acids long. In germline, CDR1 is SGHKS, CDR2 YYEKEE (reference sequence). Trimming removed 4 bases from V and 2 bases from J; junction bases left unmatched: 7. The CDR3: CASSHRSGSAYEQYF. CDR3 bases: TGTGCCAGCAGCCACCGTAGCGGGAGCGCCTACGAGCAGTACTTC. Supplemented by reference TRBV5-5 and TRBJ2-7, the full variable domain reads DAGVTQSPTHLIKTRGQQVTLRCSPISGHKSVSWYQQVLGQGPQFIFQYYEKEERGRGNFPDRFSARQFPNYSSELNVNALLLGDSALYLCASSHRSGSAYEQYFGPGTRLTVT.

This sequence joins TRBV14 and TRBJ2-1; 8 bases are shared with TRBD1. Germline V lookup: CDR1 SGHDN, CDR2 FVKESK. CDR3 length equals 17 residues. Trimming removed 0 bases from V and 9 bases from J; junction bases left unmatched: 13. CDR3 DNA: TGTGCCAGCAGCCAAGAAGTGAACAGGGGGTTTTTCGGTGAGCAGTTCTTC. Encoded protein: CASSQEVNRGFFGEQFF.

This chain connects TRBV15 to TRBJ2-7, with 12 bases identical to TRBD2. Unmatched junction bases numbered 11, after V lost 0 bases and J lost 5 bases. This CDR3 comprises 18 residues. CDR1 and CDR2 (germline): LNHNV, YYDKDF (reference sequence). CDR3 residues: CATSRDLTSGRFGNEQYF. CDR3 DNA sequence: TGTGCCACCAGCAGAGATTTGACTAGCGGGAGATTTGGCAACGAGCAGTACTTC.

V gene TRBV13 combines with J gene TRBJ2-7; 13 nucleotides align to TRBD2. V lost 5 bases to trimming and J lost 3 bases; unmatched junction nucleotides: 4. The CDR3 totals 15 residues. The V gene's germline CDR1 is PRHDT and CDR2 FYEKMQ (reference sequence). CDR3 bases: TGTGCCAGCAGCCCTGGGACTAGCGGGGTCTACGAGCAGTACTTC. It specifies CASSPGTSGVYEQYF.

This clone has just one count. This chain joins TRBV29-1 and TRBJ2-7, with D uncertain. Germline V gives CDR1 SQVTM, CDR2 ANQGSEA. This CDR3 is built from 11 residues. The V end was cut by 2 bases, the J end by 1 base, with 3 bases between. The CDR3 here is CSVETSYEQYF. The CDR3 nucleotides are TGCAGCGTTGAAACATCCTACGAGCAGTACTTC.

Concerning this clone: The sample has other DNA sequences that encode this CDR3 too. The chain uses TRBV28 and TRBJ2-2; D remains ambiguous. Germline CDR1 is MDHEN and CDR2 is SYDVKM. V lost 2 bases, J lost 4 bases, and 2 bases lay in between. The CDR3 is 12 residues long. In DNA, the CDR3 is TGTGCCAGCAGTTTACTCACCGGGGAGCTGTTTTTT. Translation gives CASSLLTGELFF.

The J gene is TRBJ2-6, the V gene TRBV5-6; TRBD2 aligns across 12 bases. J was trimmed by 1 base and V by 0 bases; bases with no gene match: 2. This CDR3 spans 18 amino acids. Germline V gene sequence: CDR1 SGHDT, CDR2 YYEEEE. The CDR3 here is CASSLGLAGVSGANVLTF. The CDR3, as DNA: TGTGCCAGCAGCTTGGGACTAGCGGGAGTTTCTGGGGCCAACGTCCTGACTTTC.

This clone was seen just once. The CDR3 DNA reads as TGCAGCGTTACCGGGACAGGGAGATACGAGCAGTACTTC. Its translation is CSVTGTGRYEQYF. The chain recombines TRBV29-1 with TRBJ2-7; 9 bases map to TRBD1. V lost 5 bases, J lost 4 bases, and 6 bases stayed unmatched. CDR3 size: 13 residues. Looked up from germline, CDR1 is SQVTM and CDR2 is ANQGSEA.

This clone was recorded once. The V call is TRBV28, the J call TRBJ2-2, with 12 positions matching TRBD1. Germline assignment: CDR1 MDHEN and CDR2 SYDVKM. V shed 6 bases, J shed 4 bases, and the junction held 3 bases outside the gene matches. This CDR3 has 15 residues. CDR3 nucleotides: TGTGCCAGCAGGGGGACAGGGGGCGGCACCGGGGAGCTGTTTTTT. This encodes CASRGTGGGTGELFF.

This clone was seen once. The rearrangement uses TRBV7-2 and TRBJ1-5; D is unresolved. Trimming stripped 5 bases from V and 0 bases from J, with 8 bases between. CDR3 length equals 14 residues. Germline CDR1 is SGHTA and CDR2 is FQGNSA. The chain's CDR3 is CASSRIVSNQPQHF. CDR3 sequence (DNA): TGTGCCAGCAGCCGAATAGTTAGCAATCAGCCCCAGCATTTT.

The rearrangement links TRBV4-2 to TRBJ1-4, with D uncertain. CDR3 length: 16 residues. V lost 1 base and J lost 8, with 17 bases in between. The germline CDR1 and CDR2 sequences are LGHNA and YNFKEQ. CDR3 residues: CASSQGKFTGSEKLFF. The CDR3 DNA sequence: TGTGCCAGCAGCCAAGGGAAGTTCACCGGATCCGAAAAACTGTTTTTT.

This clone was seen a single time. A read error may be the cause here, since a much bigger clone is one base away. The chain links TRBV7-9 to TRBJ1-5, with D possibly being TRBD1 (6 bases). CDR1 and CDR2 (germline): SEHNR, FQNEAQ (reference sequence). This CDR3 is 13 amino acids long. Trimming removed 4 bases at V and 5 bases at J, with 9 bases between. The DNA of the CDR3 is TGTGCCAGCAGCTGGGAGGGGGATCAGCCCCAGCATTTT. It encodes CASSWEGDQPQHF.

This clone is a singleton in its sample. J is TRBJ2-7 and V is TRBV18; perhaps TRBD1 as D (6 bases). The CDR3 contains 15 residues. The V gene's germline CDR1 is KGHSH and CDR2 LQKENI. Trimming shortened V by 3 bases and J by 4 bases, and 16 bases separated the two germline ends. Here the CDR3 DNA reads TGTGCCAGCTCACCCCAAAACAGGGTCGGTTACGAGCAGTACTTC. Translated, it gives CASSPQNRVGYEQYF.

The rearrangement links TRBV18 to TRBJ1-5; D is ambiguous. Trimming stripped 4 bases from V and 3 bases from J, with 19 bases between. In germline, CDR1 is KGHSH, CDR2 LQKENI. The CDR3 covers 17 residues. The CDR3 DNA is TGTGCCAGCTCACTGGGGAGCGGGAGCGGGCTCAATCAGCCCCAGCATTTT. Translating it yields CASSLGSGSGLNQPQHF.

The chain employs TRBV10-2 and TRBJ2-1, with unresolved D. This CDR3 is 13 amino acids long. Germline CDR1 reads WSHSY; CDR2 reads SAAADI. Trimming took 7 bases from V and 6 from J, leaving 13 bases between them. The chain's CDR3 is CASTALVSNEQFF. Written as DNA, the CDR3 is TGCGCCAGCACAGCATTGGTGAGCAATGAGCAGTTCTTC.

A word on this clone: This same CDR3 is encoded by further DNA sequences in the sample. The chain couples TRBV7-3 to TRBJ1-1; D call uncertain. Germline V gene data show CDR1 as SGHTA and CDR2 as FQGTGA. This CDR3 spans 13 amino acids. V was shortened by 2 bases and J by 2 bases, with 6 bases between the two germline ends. Written as DNA, the CDR3 is TGTGCCAGCAGCTTACGCCGCAACACTGAAGCTTTCTTT. Translation gives CASSLRRNTEAFF.

Concerning this clone: At the DNA level, this CDR3 is encoded by other sequences in the same sample as well. The chain joins TRBV14 to TRBJ2-2, with D tentatively TRBD2 (5 bases). The CDR3 contains 13 residues. Trimming took 4 bases from V and 6 from J, leaving 9 bases between them. Per germline, CDR1 SGHDN and CDR2 FVKESK. In DNA, the CDR3 is TGTGCCAGCAGCCCGAGGGTGGCCGGGGAGCTGTTTTTT. Its translation is CASSPRVAGELFF.

V is TRBV11-3 and J is TRBJ2-2, with D tentatively TRBD1 or TRBD2 (7 bases each). Trimming removed 5 bases at V and 5 bases at J, with 15 bases between. This CDR3 is built from 15 residues. Germline CDR1 is SGHNT and CDR2 is YENEEA. The CDR3 here is CASSPPGGVTGELFF. In nucleotides, the CDR3 is TGTGCCAGCAGCCCTCCAGGGGGGGTAACCGGGGAGCTGTTTTTT.